This T cell receptor beta chain was identified in a study of cytomegalovirus exposure and HLA in healthy donors. Points from the study as a whole: Specificity of three CMV-associated chains for CMV antigens was verified in vitro.

V lost 2 bases and J 4 bases, leaving 11 bases between the germline ends. The CDR3 contains 14 residues. The V gene's germline CDR1 is MNHNS and CDR2 SASEGT. The PCR ran on 60 Vbeta and 13 Jbeta primers. The method was immunoSEQ multiplex PCR; TCRdb's version includes in-frame clones alone and lacks a portion of them. The table records over 200,000 clones, about 75% of them present only once. This clone has only one observation. Its specificity is unknown. The chain uses TRBV6-1 and TRBJ1-2; D gene unclear. This clonotype was obtained from a woman aged 25 to 39 in good health and CMV-seronegative. Sequenced: PBMCs. The CDR3: CASSERGSGYGYTF. DNA of the CDR3: TGTGCCAGCAGTGAACGTGGGTCAGGCTATGGCTACACCTTC.